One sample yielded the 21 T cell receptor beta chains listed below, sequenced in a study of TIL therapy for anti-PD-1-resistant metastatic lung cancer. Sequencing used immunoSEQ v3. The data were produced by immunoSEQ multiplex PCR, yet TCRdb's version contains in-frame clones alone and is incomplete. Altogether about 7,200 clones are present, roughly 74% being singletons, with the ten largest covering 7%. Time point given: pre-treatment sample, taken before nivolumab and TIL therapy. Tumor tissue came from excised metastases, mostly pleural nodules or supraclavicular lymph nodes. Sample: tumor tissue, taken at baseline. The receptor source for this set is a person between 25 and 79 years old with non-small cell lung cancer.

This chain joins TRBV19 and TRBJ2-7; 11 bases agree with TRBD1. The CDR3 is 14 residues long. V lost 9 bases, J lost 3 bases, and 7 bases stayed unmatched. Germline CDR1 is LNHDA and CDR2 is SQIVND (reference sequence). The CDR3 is CASSSGTGGYEQYF. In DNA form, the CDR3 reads TGTGCCAGCAGTTCGGGGACAGGGGGCTACGAGCAGTACTTC.

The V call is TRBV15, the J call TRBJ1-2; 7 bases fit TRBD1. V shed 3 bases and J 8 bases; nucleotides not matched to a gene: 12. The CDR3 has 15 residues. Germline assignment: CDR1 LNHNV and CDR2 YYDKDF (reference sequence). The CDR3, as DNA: TGTGCCACCAGCAGCGGCTTTAGGGGGCCGGGAGGCTACACCTTC. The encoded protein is CATSSGFRGPGGYTF.

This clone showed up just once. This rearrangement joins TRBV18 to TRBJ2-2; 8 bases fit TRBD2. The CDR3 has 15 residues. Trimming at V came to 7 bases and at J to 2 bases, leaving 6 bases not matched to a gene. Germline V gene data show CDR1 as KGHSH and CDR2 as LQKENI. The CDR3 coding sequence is TGTGCCAGCTTAGCCGGGACTAGAAACACCGGGGAGCTGTTTTTT. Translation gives CASLAGTRNTGELFF.

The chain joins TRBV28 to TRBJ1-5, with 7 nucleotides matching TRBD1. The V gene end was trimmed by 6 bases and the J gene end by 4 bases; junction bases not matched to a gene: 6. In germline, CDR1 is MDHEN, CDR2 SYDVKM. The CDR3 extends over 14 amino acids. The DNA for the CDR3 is TGTGCCAGCAGAAGAGGGGGCGCAAATCAGCCCCAGCATTTT. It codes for CASRRGGANQPQHF.

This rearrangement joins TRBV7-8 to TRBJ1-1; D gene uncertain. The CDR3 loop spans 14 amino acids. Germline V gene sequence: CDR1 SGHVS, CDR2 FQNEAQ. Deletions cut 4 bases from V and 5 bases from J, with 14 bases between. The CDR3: CASSSSGIATEAFF. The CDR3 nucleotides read TGTGCCAGCAGCTCTTCAGGTATCGCGACTGAAGCTTTCTTT.

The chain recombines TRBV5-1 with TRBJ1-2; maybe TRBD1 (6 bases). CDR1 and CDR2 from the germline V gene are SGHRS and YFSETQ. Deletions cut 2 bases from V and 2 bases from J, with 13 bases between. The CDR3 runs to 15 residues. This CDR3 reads CASSLGGRRNYGYTF. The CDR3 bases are TGCGCCAGCAGCTTAGGGGGTCGGAGGAACTATGGCTACACCTTC.

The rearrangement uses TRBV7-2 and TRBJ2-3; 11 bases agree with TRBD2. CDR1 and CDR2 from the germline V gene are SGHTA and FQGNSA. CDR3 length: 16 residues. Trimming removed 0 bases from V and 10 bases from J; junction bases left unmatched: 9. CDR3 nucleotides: TGTGCCAGCAGCTTAGCGGCGACTAGCGGGGTGTATGCGCAGTATTTT. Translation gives CASSLAATSGVYAQYF.

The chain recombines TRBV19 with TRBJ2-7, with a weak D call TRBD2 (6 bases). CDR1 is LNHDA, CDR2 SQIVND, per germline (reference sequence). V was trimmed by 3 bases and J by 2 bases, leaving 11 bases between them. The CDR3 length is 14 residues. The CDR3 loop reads CASSIQEGPYEQYF. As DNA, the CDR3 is TGTGCCAGTAGTATCCAGGAGGGTCCCTACGAGCAGTACTTC.

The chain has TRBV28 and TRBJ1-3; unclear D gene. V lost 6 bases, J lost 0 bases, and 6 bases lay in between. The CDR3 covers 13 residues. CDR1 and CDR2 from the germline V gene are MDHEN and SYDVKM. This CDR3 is CASRWASGNTIYF. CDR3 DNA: TGTGCCAGCAGGTGGGCCTCTGGAAACACCATATATTTT.

CDR3: CASSQSRGGRDTGELFF. In DNA, the CDR3 is TGCGCCAGCAGTCAATCAAGGGGAGGGAGGGACACCGGGGAGCTGTTTTTT. This chain uses TRBV23-1 with TRBJ2-2, with 7 bases fitting TRBD2. TRBV23-1 is assigned to the ORF class and has an uncertain function. V lost 0 bases and J lost 3; bases outside the gene matches: 7. This CDR3 has 17 residues.

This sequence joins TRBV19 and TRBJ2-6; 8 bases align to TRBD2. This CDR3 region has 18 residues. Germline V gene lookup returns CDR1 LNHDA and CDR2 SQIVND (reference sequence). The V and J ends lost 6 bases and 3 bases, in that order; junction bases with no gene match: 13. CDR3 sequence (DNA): TGTGCCAGTAGCCGTCGGCGGGGGGCTGTTTATGGGGCCAACGTCCTGACTTTC. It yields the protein CASSRRRGAVYGANVLTF.

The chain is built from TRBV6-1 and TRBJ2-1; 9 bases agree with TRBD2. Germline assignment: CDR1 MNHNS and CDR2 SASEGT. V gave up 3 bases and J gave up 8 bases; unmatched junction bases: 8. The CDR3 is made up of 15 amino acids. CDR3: CASSDPGLAKDEQFF. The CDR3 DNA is TGTGCCAGCAGTGACCCGGGACTAGCAAAAGATGAGCAGTTCTTC.

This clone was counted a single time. In nucleotides, the CDR3 is TGTGCCAGCAGTGTCTTACCGGGACGACTGTTTTTT. It codes for CASSVLPGRLFF. The V call is TRBV25-1, the J call TRBJ1-4, with D possibly TRBD1 on 5 matching bases. CDR1 is MGHDK, CDR2 SYGVNS, per germline. This CDR3 has 12 residues. V lost 4 bases to trimming and J lost 13 bases, with 13 bases between them.

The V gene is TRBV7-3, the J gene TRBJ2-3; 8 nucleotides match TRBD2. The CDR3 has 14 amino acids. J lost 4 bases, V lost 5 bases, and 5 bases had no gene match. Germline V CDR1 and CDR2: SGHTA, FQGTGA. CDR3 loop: CASSRSGGADTQYF. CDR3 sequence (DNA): TGTGCCAGCAGCCGGAGCGGGGGCGCAGATACGCAGTATTTT.

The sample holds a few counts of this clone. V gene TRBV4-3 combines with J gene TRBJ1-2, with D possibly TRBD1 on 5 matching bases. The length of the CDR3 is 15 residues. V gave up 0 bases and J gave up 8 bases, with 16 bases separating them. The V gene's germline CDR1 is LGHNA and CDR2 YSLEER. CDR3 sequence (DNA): TGCGCCAGCAGCCAAGAGCTAGGGGCGCCTCTGGGCTACACCTTC. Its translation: CASSQELGAPLGYTF.

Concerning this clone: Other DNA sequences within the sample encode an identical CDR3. The CDR3 DNA follows: TGTGCCAGCAGTTATGAAAACAGGGGACCCAATGAGCAGTTCTTC. It yields the protein CASSYENRGPNEQFF. The chain recombines TRBV6-6 with TRBJ2-1; 7 bases fit TRBD1. The V gene's germline CDR1 is MNHNY and CDR2 SVGAGI (reference sequence). The CDR3 is 15 residues long. V dropped 3 bases and J dropped 6; count of bases not matched to a gene: 8.

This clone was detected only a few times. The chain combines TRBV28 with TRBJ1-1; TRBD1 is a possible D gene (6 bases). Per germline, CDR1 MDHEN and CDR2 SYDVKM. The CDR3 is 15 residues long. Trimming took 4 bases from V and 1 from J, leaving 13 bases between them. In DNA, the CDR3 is TGTGCCAGCAGTTCTTTACAGGGCCCGAACACTGAAGCTTTCTTT. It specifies CASSSLQGPNTEAFF. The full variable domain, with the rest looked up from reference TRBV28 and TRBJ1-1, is DVKVTQSSRYLVKRTGEKVFLECVQDMDHENMFWYRQDPGLGLRLIYFSYDVKMKEKGDIPEGYSVSREKKERFSLILESASTNQTSMYLCASSSLQGPNTEAFFGQGTRLTVV.

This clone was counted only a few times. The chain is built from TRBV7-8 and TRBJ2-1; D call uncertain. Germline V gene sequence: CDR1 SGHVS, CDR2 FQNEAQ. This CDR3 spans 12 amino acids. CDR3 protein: CATGPVHNEQFF. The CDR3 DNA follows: TGTGCTACCGGGCCAGTCCACAATGAGCAGTTCTTC.

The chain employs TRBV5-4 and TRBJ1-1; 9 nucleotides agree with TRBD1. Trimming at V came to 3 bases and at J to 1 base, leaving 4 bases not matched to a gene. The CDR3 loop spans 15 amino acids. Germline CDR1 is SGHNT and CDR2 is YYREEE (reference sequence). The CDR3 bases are TGTGCCAGCAGCTGGGGACAGGGATCGAACACTGAAGCTTTCTTT. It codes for CASSWGQGSNTEAFF.

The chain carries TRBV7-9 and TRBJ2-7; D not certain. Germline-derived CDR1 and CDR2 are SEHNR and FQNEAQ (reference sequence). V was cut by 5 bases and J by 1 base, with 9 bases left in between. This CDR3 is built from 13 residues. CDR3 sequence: CASSVTGSYEQYF. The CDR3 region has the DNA TGTGCCAGCAGCGTGACTGGTTCCTACGAGCAGTACTTC.

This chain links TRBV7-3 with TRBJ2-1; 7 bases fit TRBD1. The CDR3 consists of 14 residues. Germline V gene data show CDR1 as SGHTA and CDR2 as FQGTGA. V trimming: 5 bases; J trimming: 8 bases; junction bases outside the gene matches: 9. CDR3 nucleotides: TGTGCCAGCAGCCAAGGTCCTCAGGGGGATGAGCAGTTCTTC. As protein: CASSQGPQGDEQFF.